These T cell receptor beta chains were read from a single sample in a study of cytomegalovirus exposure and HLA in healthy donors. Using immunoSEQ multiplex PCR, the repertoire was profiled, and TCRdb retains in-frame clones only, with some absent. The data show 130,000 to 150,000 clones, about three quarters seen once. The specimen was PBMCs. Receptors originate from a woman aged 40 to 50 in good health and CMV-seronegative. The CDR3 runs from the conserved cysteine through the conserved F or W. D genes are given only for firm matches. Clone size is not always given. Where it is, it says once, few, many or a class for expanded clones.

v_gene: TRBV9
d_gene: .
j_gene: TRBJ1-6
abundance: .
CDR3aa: CASSVQGSYSPLHF
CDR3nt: TGTGCCAGCAGCGTACAGGGGTCTTATTCACCCCTCCACTTT

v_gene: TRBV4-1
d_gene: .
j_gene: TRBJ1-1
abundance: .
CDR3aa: CASSPWDNMNTEAFF
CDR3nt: TGCGCCAGCAGCCCATGGGACAATATGAACACTGAAGCTTTCTTT

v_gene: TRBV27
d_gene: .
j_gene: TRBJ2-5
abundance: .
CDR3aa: CASRDQRRGRGETQYF
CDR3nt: TGTGCCAGCAGAGACCAGAGGAGGGGGCGCGGGGAGACCCAGTACTTC

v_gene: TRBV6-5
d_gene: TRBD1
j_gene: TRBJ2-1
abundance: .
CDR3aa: CASSYNRGEGNEQFF
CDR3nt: TGTGCCAGCAGTTACAACAGGGGAGAAGGCAATGAGCAGTTCTTC

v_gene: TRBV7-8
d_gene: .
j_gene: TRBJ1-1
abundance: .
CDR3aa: CASSLGSSSTEAFF
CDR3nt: TGTGCCAGCAGCTTAGGTAGTTCTAGCACTGAAGCTTTCTTT

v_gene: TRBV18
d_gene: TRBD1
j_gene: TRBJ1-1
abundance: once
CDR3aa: CASSQTGATEAFF
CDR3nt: TGTGCCAGCTCACAGACAGGGGCTACTGAAGCTTTCTTT

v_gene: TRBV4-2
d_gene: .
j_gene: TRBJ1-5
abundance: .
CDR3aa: CASSHGRDSNQPQHF
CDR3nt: TGTGCCAGCAGCCATGGACGGGATAGCAATCAGCCCCAGCATTTT

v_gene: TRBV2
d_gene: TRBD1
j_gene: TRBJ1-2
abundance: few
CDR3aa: CASSPGQAIAGYTF
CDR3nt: TGTGCCAGCAGTCCCGGACAGGCTATCGCTGGCTACACCTTC

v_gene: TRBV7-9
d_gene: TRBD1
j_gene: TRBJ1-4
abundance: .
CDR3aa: CASSSAGTGSLFF
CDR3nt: TGTGCCAGCAGCTCCGCCGGGACAGGCTCCCTGTTTTTT

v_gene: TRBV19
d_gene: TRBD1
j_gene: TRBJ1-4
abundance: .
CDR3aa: CAGRDSRNEKLFF
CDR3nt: TGTGCCGGACGGGACAGTCGCAATGAAAAACTGTTTTTT

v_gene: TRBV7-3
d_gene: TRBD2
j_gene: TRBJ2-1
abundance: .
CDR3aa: CASSLGAGGGVINEQFF
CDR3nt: TGTGCCAGCAGCTTAGGAGCGGGGGGTGGGGTTATAAATGAGCAGTTCTTC

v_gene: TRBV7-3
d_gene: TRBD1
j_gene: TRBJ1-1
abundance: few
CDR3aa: CASSLLGQGTTEAFF
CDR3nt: TGTGCCAGCAGCTTATTAGGACAGGGAACCACTGAAGCTTTCTTT

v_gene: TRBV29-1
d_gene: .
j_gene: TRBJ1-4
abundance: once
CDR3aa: CSAQGSDEKLFF
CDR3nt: TGCAGCGCACAGGGTTCTGATGAAAAACTGTTTTTT

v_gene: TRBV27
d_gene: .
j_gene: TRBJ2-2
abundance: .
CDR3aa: CASSLGSAVGELFF
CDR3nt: TGTGCCAGCAGTTTAGGTAGCGCGGTCGGGGAGCTGTTTTTT

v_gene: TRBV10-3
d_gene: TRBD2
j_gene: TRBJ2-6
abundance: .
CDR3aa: CAIGVAGLSGANVLTF
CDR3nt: TGTGCCATCGGGGTAGCGGGCTTATCTGGGGCCAACGTCCTGACTTTC

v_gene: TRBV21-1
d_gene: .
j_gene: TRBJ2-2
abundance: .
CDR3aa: CASSKDGRQGAGELFF
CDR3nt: TGTGCCAGCAGCAAAGATGGGCGACAGGGGGCCGGGGAGCTGTTTTTT